Listed below are T cell receptor beta chains from one sample, sequenced in a study of cytomegalovirus exposure and HLA in healthy donors. Here immunoSEQ multiplex PCR was the method, and the copy in TCRdb shows in-frame clones only, minus some. This table holds 150,000 to 200,000 clones, approximately 79% found once. Material: PBMCs. Every receptor here comes from a man aged 40-49 years in good health and CMV-seropositive. Both conserved end residues are part of each CDR3. The D gene is left open where the match is weak. Size tells how often a clone was seen (once, few, many) or the class of an expanded clone, and some rows leave it out.

d_call	clone_size	v_call	j_call	cdr3_aa	cdr3_nt
-	-	TRBV19	TRBJ2-3	CASSPSYNADTQYF	TGTGCCAGTAGTCCCTCCTATAATGCGGATACGCAGTATTTT
TRBD2	-	TRBV25-1	TRBJ2-1	CASRKPGLADNEQFF	TGTGCCAGCAGAAAGCCGGGACTAGCGGACAATGAGCAGTTCTTC
-	few	TRBV4-3	TRBJ1-1	CASSPGWGGTEAFF	TGCGCCAGCAGCCCCGGCTGGGGAGGCACTGAAGCTTTCTTT
TRBD2	-	TRBV5-4	TRBJ2-3	CASTTPAASGAADTQYF	TGTGCCAGCACTACTCCGGCGGCTAGCGGGGCGGCAGATACGCAGTATTTT
-	-	TRBV4-3	TRBJ1-4	CASSQDPQGANEKLFF	TGCGCCAGCAGCCAAGATCCGCAGGGCGCTAATGAAAAACTGTTTTTT
-	-	TRBV21-1	TRBJ1-5	CASSGGGDSYQPQHF	TGTGCCAGCAGTGGAGGGGGGGACTCATATCAGCCCCAGCATTTT
TRBD1	few	TRBV4-1	TRBJ2-1	CASSQDRTGAHNEQFF	TGCGCCAGCAGCCAAGATAGGACAGGGGCTCATAATGAGCAGTTCTTC
TRBD1	-	TRBV4-3	TRBJ1-2	CASSQELAQGAGGYTF	TGCGCCAGCAGCCAAGAGCTTGCCCAGGGGGCGGGGGGCTACACCTTC
TRBD1	-	TRBV7-8	TRBJ2-2	CASSVGTATGELFF	TGTGCCAGCAGCGTAGGGACAGCCACCGGGGAGCTGTTTTTT
-	once	TRBV18	TRBJ2-2	CASSPAAGELFF	TGTGCCAGCTCACCAGCGGCCGGGGAGCTGTTTTTT
TRBD1	-	TRBV15	TRBJ2-7	CATSREGQGAYEQYF	TGTGCCACCAGCAGAGAGGGACAGGGGGCCTACGAGCAGTACTTC
TRBD1	few	TRBV15	TRBJ1-2	CATSEGAGKKYGYTF	TGTGCCACCAGCGAGGGGGCAGGGAAGAAGTATGGCTACACCTTC
-	-	TRBV25-1	TRBJ1-2	CASSAHRGGYTF	TGTGCCAGCAGTGCCCACCGGGGGGGCTACACCTTC
-	-	TRBV6-8	TRBJ1-5	CASSYPPREGWRGNQPQHF	TGTGCCAGCAGTTACCCACCTAGGGAAGGGTGGAGGGGCAATCAGCCCCAGCATTTT
-	-	TRBV11-2	TRBJ2-7	CASSKSSYEQYF	TGTGCCAGCAGCAAGAGCTCCTACGAGCAGTACTTC
-	few	TRBV9	TRBJ1-3	CASSLHFLTEGNTIYF	TGTGCCAGCAGCCTCCATTTCCTGACAGAGGGAAACACCATATATTTT
TRBD1	-	TRBV19	TRBJ1-3	CASSDQTGLGNTIYF	TGTGCCAGTAGTGACCAGACAGGGCTCGGAAACACCATATATTTT
TRBD2	-	TRBV7-8	TRBJ2-2	CASSLGTSGGGRTGELFF	TGTGCCAGCAGCTTAGGGACTAGCGGGGGGGGACGCACCGGGGAGCTGTTTTTT
-	-	TRBV6-6	TRBJ1-6	CASSYTGGPLHF	TGTGCCAGCAGTTATACGGGGGGGCCCCTCCACTTT
TRBD1	-	TRBV4-3	TRBJ2-1	CASSQAPGQLTEQFF	TGCGCCAGCAGCCAGGCGCCGGGACAGCTTACGGAGCAGTTCTTC
TRBD1	few	TRBV7-3	TRBJ1-1	CASSPQGTVTEAFF	TGTGCCAGCAGCCCCCAAGGGACAGTCACTGAAGCTTTCTTT
TRBD2	-	TRBV15	TRBJ2-5	CATSRSQRGGQETQYF	TGTGCCACCAGCAGATCCCAACGGGGGGGCCAAGAGACCCAGTACTTC
TRBD2	-	TRBV2	TRBJ2-2	CASSRLSSGSTGELFF	TGTGCCAGCAGCCGGTTGTCTAGCGGGAGCACCGGGGAGCTGTTTTTT
TRBD1	-	TRBV30	TRBJ1-5	CAWSPPGQGSKEPQHF	TGTGCCTGGAGTCCTCCGGGACAGGGTTCCAAGGAGCCCCAGCATTTT
-	-	TRBV7-9	TRBJ2-3	CSSSNDPGLRAGTQYF	TGTTCCAGCAGCAACGACCCGGGTTTGAGGGCGGGTACGCAGTATTTT
TRBD1	-	TRBV5-1	TRBJ2-7	CASSLEGTGSWYEQYF	TGCGCCAGCAGCTTGGAAGGGACAGGGTCATGGTACGAGCAGTACTTC
TRBD1	-	TRBV7-2	TRBJ1-1	CASSTRDRNTEAFF	TGTGCCAGCAGCACCCGGGACAGGAACACTGAAGCTTTCTTT
TRBD2	-	TRBV5-6	TRBJ2-2	CASSLFGGGTGELFF	TGTGCCAGCAGCCTGTTTGGGGGGGGAACCGGGGAGCTGTTTTTT
-	-	TRBV4-3	TRBJ1-3	CASSQSTGRAGNTIYF	TGCGCCAGCAGCCAAAGCACTGGCAGGGCGGGAAACACCATATATTTT
TRBD1	few	TRBV7-9	TRBJ2-5	CASSTGTGETQYF	TGTGCCAGCAGTACCGGGACAGGGGAGACCCAGTACTTC
TRBD1	-	TRBV19	TRBJ1-1	CASSHMDRGAEAFF	TGTGCCAGTAGTCACATGGACAGGGGCGCTGAAGCTTTCTTT
TRBD2	-	TRBV5-4	TRBJ2-2	CASSSPPGLAGGLNTGELFF	TGTGCCAGCAGCTCACCTCCGGGACTAGCGGGGGGGCTGAACACCGGGGAGCTGTTTTTT
-	-	TRBV6-6	TRBJ2-7	CASSYSVAAYEQYF	TGTGCCAGCAGTTACTCAGTAGCAGCCTACGAGCAGTACTTC
TRBD2	-	TRBV19	TRBJ2-1	CASSSSPTSGGALAQFF	TGTGCCAGTAGTTCCTCTCCCACTAGCGGGGGGGCCTTGGCGCAGTTCTTC
-	few	TRBV18	TRBJ2-7	CASSPIAGAIDEQYF	TGTGCCAGCTCACCCATCGCGGGGGCCATCGACGAGCAGTACTTC
TRBD1	-	TRBV25-1	TRBJ1-6	CASRGTGVILDNSPLHF	TGTGCCAGCAGGGGGACAGGGGTCATCTTGGATAATTCACCCCTCCACTTT
-	-	TRBV5-1	TRBJ2-7	CASSFLDGTYEQYF	TGCGCCAGCAGTTTCCTAGACGGGACCTACGAGCAGTACTTC
-	once	TRBV4-2	TRBJ1-2	CASSQDRQGGYGYTF	TGTGCCAGCAGCCAAGATAGGCAGGGTGGCTATGGCTACACCTTC
TRBD2	-	TRBV5-4	TRBJ2-3	CASSLPGLASTDTQYF	TGTGCCAGCAGCTTACCGGGACTAGCAAGCACAGATACGCAGTATTTT
-	-	TRBV7-3	TRBJ2-1	CASSLYHSSYNEQFF	TGTGCCAGCAGCTTGTATCATAGCTCCTACAATGAGCAGTTCTTC
TRBD1	once	TRBV5-4	TRBJ1-2	CASSSGQGLDYGYTF	TGTGCCAGCAGCTCGGGACAGGGGCTGGACTATGGCTACACCTTC
-	-	TRBV6-6	TRBJ1-5	CASSYREDSNQPQHF	TGTGCCAGCAGTTACAGGGAGGATAGCAATCAGCCCCAGCATTTT
-	-	TRBV5-4	TRBJ1-4	CASSLFGREGGEKLFF	TGTGCCAGCAGCTTGTTTGGCAGGGAAGGTGGGGAAAAACTGTTTTTT
TRBD2	few	TRBV5-1	TRBJ2-6	CASSLGSGGPSGANVLTF	TGCGCCAGCAGCTTGGGATCGGGGGGGCCCTCTGGGGCCAACGTCCTGACTTTC
-	-	TRBV5-8	TRBJ1-4	CASSLETATNEKLFF	TGTGCCAGCAGCTTGGAGACTGCTACCAATGAAAAACTGTTTTTT
-	-	TRBV6-5	TRBJ2-7	CASSARDNSRYEQYF	TGTGCCAGCAGCGCCCGGGACAACAGCCGATACGAGCAGTACTTC
TRBD1	-	TRBV6-5	TRBJ1-1	CASRQGLTEAFF	TGTGCCAGCAGACAGGGGCTAACTGAAGCTTTCTTT
-	few	TRBV7-2	TRBJ1-5	CASSLARGAHQPQHF	TGTGCCAGCAGCTTAGCGCGGGGGGCCCATCAGCCCCAGCATTTT
-	-	TRBV27	TRBJ1-3	CASSPLGRQTSGNTIYF	TGTGCCAGCAGCCCGTTGGGCCGCCAGACCTCTGGAAACACCATATATTTT
TRBD1	once	TRBV9	TRBJ1-1	CASSVAGTGGAGTEAFF	TGTGCCAGCAGCGTCGCCGGGACAGGGGGCGCGGGCACTGAAGCTTTCTTT
-	-	TRBV19	TRBJ1-4	CASSITGTGFEKLFF	TGTGCCAGTAGTATTACTGGAACAGGGTTCGAAAAACTGTTTTTT
-	-	TRBV2	TRBJ1-2	CASSEALQGISGYTF	TGTGCCAGCAGTGAAGCGCTTCAGGGAATTAGCGGCTACACCTTC
-	-	TRBV2	TRBJ1-2	CASSEAKGAYGYTF	TGTGCCAGCAGTGAAGCCAAAGGAGCTTATGGCTACACCTTC
-	-	TRBV30	TRBJ2-5	CAWSGHSGETQYF	TGTGCCTGGAGTGGTCATAGTGGAGAGACCCAGTACTTC
-	-	TRBV25-1	TRBJ2-7	CAGGQSWAEQYF	TGTGCCGGTGGACAAAGTTGGGCCGAGCAGTACTTC
TRBD2	-	TRBV7-2	TRBJ2-5	CASSLAGTSGGETQYF	TGTGCCAGCAGCTTAGCCGGGACTAGCGGGGGAGAGACCCAGTACTTC
-	-	TRBV7-2	TRBJ2-4	CASSLLGEGGSIQYF	TGTGCCAGCAGCTTATTGGGGGAGGGGGGGAGCATTCAGTACTTC
-	-	TRBV27	TRBJ1-2	CASSPTGFYGYTF	TGTGCCAGCAGTCCTACAGGGTTCTATGGCTACACCTTC
-	-	TRBV2	TRBJ1-5	CASSPVRVSNQPQHF	TGTGCCAGCAGTCCAGTCAGGGTTAGCAATCAGCCCCAGCATTTT